Here is one T cell receptor (beta chain) with its context. Data came from immunoSEQ multiplex PCR; TCRdb stores just in-frame clones and leaves some out. The sample consists of 65,000 to 75,000 clones, roughly 90% of them appearing once. The CDR3 totals 12 residues. Per germline, CDR1 MGHRA and CDR2 YSYEKL. The ends were cut back, 4 bases at V and 4 bases at J, with 7 bases in the middle. This entry comes from a study of T cell changes during pregnancy in multiple sclerosis. The rearrangement joins TRBV4-1 to TRBJ2-5; D is uncertain. This TCR was sampled from a female donor in good health, enrolled as a control in a pregnancy study. The sequencing here drew on peripheral blood, taken after pregnancy. This CDR3 reads CASSLTGETQYF. DNA for the CDR3: TGCGCCAGCAGCCTAACGGGAGAGACCCAGTACTTC.